This TCR beta chain came from a study of T cell responses to AZD1222 COVID-19 vaccine. Notes on the study in general: Across the whole spike, CD4 TCRs peaked at regions 160-218 and 743-854.

Regarding this clone: The antigen remains undetermined.

Here immunoSEQ multiplex PCR was the method, and the copy in TCRdb shows in-frame clones only, minus some. The sample has about 190,000 clones, over 70% seen once; the top ten hold 2.5% to 3%. From germline, CDR1 is MDHEN and CDR2 SYDVKM. The CDR3 is made up of 13 amino acids. V lost 1 base and J lost 7, with 8 bases in between. The source of this sequence is an adult in good health. The gene calls are TRBV28 and TRBJ1-5, with D possibly TRBD1 on 5 matching bases. The source was peripheral blood, collected on day 0 of MenACWY control vaccination. The CDR3 DNA sequence: TGTGCCAGCAGTTTATACGGGGCCCAGCCCCAGCATTTT. Translating it yields CASSLYGAQPQHF.